Below are 28 T cell receptor beta chains sequenced from a single sample in a study of CD8+CD57+ T cells in acquired aplastic anemia. It was genomic DNA that served as the template for profiling TCR beta VDJ and CDR3. TCRdb processed the reads anew with MiXCR; each CDR3 protein has one entry. Among a few hundred thousand distinct CDR3 sequences listed, under 55% were seen once. Sequencing involved patients with CD8+CD57+ cell expansion previously shown by flow cytometry. Sequencing was performed on sorted CD4+, CD8+, or CD8+CD57+ T cells (not recorded which) from PBMCs. The receptors shown here come from a human donor with aplastic anemia.

This clonotype was seen a few times. The V and J genes are TRBV2 and TRBJ2-7; 15 nucleotides line up with TRBD2. Germline V gene data show CDR1 as SNHLY and CDR2 as FYNNEI. The CDR3 is 13 residues long. Trimming removed 8 bases from V and 6 bases from J; junction bases left unmatched: 2. The CDR3 spells CASGGLAGGEQYF. CDR3 DNA: TGTGCCAGCGGGGGACTAGCGGGAGGCGAGCAGTACTTC. Supplemented by reference TRBV2 and TRBJ2-7, the full variable domain reads EPEVTQTPSHQVTQMGQEVILRCVPISNHLYFYWYRQILGQKVEFLVSFYNNEISEKSEIFDDQFSVERPDGSNFTLKIRSTKLEDSAMYFCASGGLAGGEQYFGPGTRLTVT.

This sequence joins TRBV19 and TRBJ1-3, with TRBD1 as a possible D gene (5 bases). The CDR3 has 15 amino acids. V was trimmed by 9 bases and J by 2 bases, leaving 17 bases between them. Per the germline V gene, CDR1 is LNHDA and CDR2 is SQIVND (reference sequence). CDR3 protein: CASLDGGGPGNTIYF. CDR3 sequence (DNA): TGTGCCAGCCTCGACGGTGGGGGTCCTGGAAACACCATATATTTT.

The J gene is TRBJ1-2, the V gene TRBV9; no definite D call. Germline V gene sequence: CDR1 SGDLS, CDR2 YYNGEE. Trimming removed 3 bases from V and 3 bases from J, with 12 bases in between. The CDR3 loop spans 14 amino acids. Here the CDR3 reads CASSAGPGDYGYTF. The CDR3 bases are TGTGCCAGCAGCGCGGGCCCCGGGGACTATGGCTACACCTTC.

This clonotype was picked up many times. The V call is TRBV3-1, the J call TRBJ1-1, with D possibly TRBD1 on 5 matching bases. The CDR3 is made up of 13 amino acids. V was shortened by 1 base and J by 7 bases, with 10 bases between the two germline ends. CDR1 is LGHDT, CDR2 YNNKEL, per germline (reference sequence). DNA for the CDR3: TGTGCCAGCAGCCAAGCAGGGTACGATGAAGCTTTCTTT. Its translation: CASSQAGYDEAFF.

Notes on this clonotype: A much more abundant neighbour one base away suggests this may be a read error. The chain carries TRBV20-1 and TRBJ1-4; tentatively, D is TRBD1 (5 bases). V dropped 6 bases and J dropped 0 bases, with 11 bases sitting between them. Germline V gene lookup returns CDR1 DFQATT and CDR2 SNEGSKA (reference sequence). This CDR3 has 14 residues. CDR3 residues: CSAGRDATNEKLFF. CDR3 sequence (DNA): TGCAGTGCAGGCAGGGACGCAACTAATGAAAAACTGTTTTTT.

This clonotype was recorded many times. V and J are TRBV15 and TRBJ2-1; D gene uncertain. This CDR3 spans 12 amino acids. V lost 1 base to trimming and J lost 7 bases, with 5 bases between them. The germline CDR1 and CDR2 sequences are LNHNV and YYDKDF (reference sequence). The CDR3 loop reads CATSRGENEQFF. CDR3 bases: TGTGCCACCAGCAGAGGAGAGAATGAGCAGTTCTTC.

This clonotype was seen ten or more times. This chain joins TRBV5-1 and TRBJ2-1, with D maybe TRBD2 (6 bases). The CDR3 extends over 16 amino acids. Germline V gene data show CDR1 as SGHRS and CDR2 as YFSETQ. The V end was cut by 4 bases, the J end by 3 bases, with 17 bases between. As DNA, the CDR3 is TGCGCCAGCAGCAGGACTACTGATGGCTTCTACAATGAGCAGTTCTTC. Translating gives CASSRTTDGFYNEQFF.

This clonotype was seen at least ten times. CDR3 DNA: TGTGCCAGCAGGCTAGAATACACCGGGGAGCTGTTTTTT. This translates into CASRLEYTGELFF. The chain uses TRBV3-1 and TRBJ2-2; D unclear. The CDR3 has 13 residues. Germline CDR1 is LGHDT and CDR2 is YNNKEL (reference sequence). V was cut by 6 bases and J by 3 bases, with 8 bases left in between.

The rearrangement joins TRBV20-1 to TRBJ2-7; 12 positions match TRBD2. The CDR3 contains 13 residues. Germline V lookup: CDR1 DFQATT, CDR2 SNEGSKA (reference sequence). V was clipped by 6 bases and J by 7 bases; unmatched bases: 7. The CDR3 loop reads CSALAGGPVEQYF. CDR3 DNA: TGCAGTGCCCTAGCGGGGGGGCCTGTGGAGCAGTACTTC.

This clonotype was found many times. The chain carries TRBV18 and TRBJ2-1; D may correspond to TRBD1 or TRBD2 (5 bases each). The CDR3 has 13 amino acids. Germline V gene data show CDR1 as KGHSH and CDR2 as LQKENI. V lost 0 bases, J lost 7 bases, and 7 bases lay in between. CDR3 DNA sequence: TGTGCCAGCTCACCACCGAGGGGAAATGAGCAGTTCTTC. Protein sequence: CASSPPRGNEQFF. Variable domain in full (rest from reference TRBV18 and TRBJ2-1): NAGVMQNPRHLVRRRGQEARLRCSPMKGHSHVYWYRQLPEEGLKFMVYLQKENIIDESGMPKERFSAEFPKEGPSILRIQQVVRGDSAAYFCASSPPRGNEQFFGPGTRLTVL.

This clonotype was seen at least ten times. This chain links TRBV6-1 with TRBJ1-4; 8 positions agree with TRBD1. Germline CDR1 is MNHNS and CDR2 is SASEGT. This CDR3 spans 16 amino acids. V lost 5 bases and J lost 0; bases outside the gene matches: 5. The CDR3 loop reads CASSPGGRTTNEKLFF. The CDR3 DNA reads as TGTGCCAGCAGTCCAGGGGGCAGGACAACTAATGAAAAACTGTTTTTT.

This clonotype was counted ten times or more. This sequence joins TRBV16 and TRBJ1-6; 10 nucleotides agree with TRBD1. The germline V gene has CDR1 KGHSY and CDR2 FQNENV. The CDR3 loop spans 14 amino acids. Trimming removed 2 bases from V and 10 bases from J; junction bases left unmatched: 2. CDR3: CASSQDRGLSPLHF. CDR3 nucleotides: TGTGCCAGCAGCCAAGACAGGGGGCTATCACCCCTCCACTTT.

V is TRBV2 and J is TRBJ1-4, with 7 positions matching TRBD1. The CDR3 sequence is 15 residues long. V shed 8 bases and J 8 bases; nucleotides not matched to a gene: 14. The germline gives CDR1 SNHLY, CDR2 FYNNEI. This CDR3 reads CASRPGGTVREKLFF. CDR3 bases: TGTGCCAGCCGACCCGGGGGGACAGTCAGGGAAAAACTGTTTTTT.

This clonotype showed up many times. The chain links TRBV5-8 to TRBJ2-1; D may be TRBD1 or TRBD2 (5 bases each). This CDR3 region has 15 residues. V lost 1 base and J 4 bases, leaving 12 bases between the germline ends. Germline values: CDR1 SGHTS, CDR2 YDEGEE. This CDR3 reads CASSLSRGSYNEQFF. CDR3 bases: TGTGCCAGCAGCTTGTCGAGGGGCTCATACAATGAGCAGTTCTTC. Variable domain in full (rest from reference TRBV5-8 and TRBJ2-1): EAGVTQSPTHLIKTRGQQATLRCSPISGHTSVYWYQQALGLGLQFLLWYDEGEERNRGNFPPRFSGRQFPNYSSELNVNALELEDSALYLCASSLSRGSYNEQFFGPGTRLTVL.

The chain recombines TRBV20-1 with TRBJ2-7; 12 positions agree with TRBD1. Germline V gene data show CDR1 as DFQATT and CDR2 as SNEGSKA (reference sequence). The ends lost 2 bases at V and 0 bases at J; junction bases unmatched: 8. The CDR3 extends over 17 amino acids. The CDR3 DNA is TGCAGTGCTAGAAACCCGGGACAGGGGGCCCACTCCTACGAGCAGTACTTC. It translates to CSARNPGQGAHSYEQYF.

The chain joins TRBV10-2 to TRBJ1-1; D unresolved. V was pared by 5 bases and J by 3 bases, with 10 bases between. CDR1 is WSHSY, CDR2 SAAADI, per germline. This CDR3 has 13 amino acids. CDR3 in DNA: TGCGCCAGCAGTTGGGAGGGTGACACTGAAGCTTTCTTT. Its translation is CASSWEGDTEAFF.

The chain has TRBV7-9 and TRBJ2-1, with a weak D call TRBD2 (6 bases). Germline V gene data show CDR1 as SEHNR and CDR2 as FQNEAQ (reference sequence). Trimming pared 4 bases from V and 4 bases from J, leaving 11 bases between. CDR3 length equals 14 residues. The CDR3 coding sequence is TGTGCCAGCAGCTCCAGACTAGTTTACAATGAGCAGTTCTTC. Its translation is CASSSRLVYNEQFF.

CDR3 sequence reads: CASSQQGETQYF. The CDR3 nucleotides read TGTGCCAGTAGTCAACAGGGGGAGACCCAGTACTTC. The V and J genes are TRBV19 and TRBJ2-5; TRBD1 aligns across 7 bases. The CDR3 length is 12 residues. Germline assignment: CDR1 LNHDA and CDR2 SQIVND (reference sequence). Unmatched junction bases numbered 2, after V lost 5 bases and J lost 5 bases.

The rearrangement links TRBV20-1 to TRBJ1-2; D may be TRBD1 (5 bases). The CDR3 contains 15 residues. Germline-derived CDR1 and CDR2 are DFQATT and SNEGSKA (reference sequence). Trimming took 2 bases from V and 2 from J, leaving 15 bases between them. The DNA of the CDR3 is TGCAGTGCTAGAAACCCGGGCAAGGGGAACTATGGCTACACCTTC. Translating it yields CSARNPGKGNYGYTF.

This clonotype came up many times. The chain has TRBV10-3 and TRBJ2-3; D is uncertain. The CDR3 loop spans 16 amino acids. The ends were cut back, 3 bases at V and 0 bases at J, with 13 bases in the middle. The V gene's germline CDR1 is ENHRY and CDR2 SYGVKD. CDR3 coding DNA: TGTGCCATCAGTGATATTCAGTCAACGAGCACAGATACGCAGTATTTT. This sequence encodes CAISDIQSTSTDTQYF.

The sample holds many counts of this clonotype. The chain joins TRBV5-1 to TRBJ1-2; D unresolved. The V and J ends lost 5 bases and 5 bases respectively, with 19 bases between them. The length of the CDR3 is 15 residues. CDR1 and CDR2 (germline): SGHRS, YFSETQ. CDR3 in amino acids: CASRLYGSEKYGYTF. The CDR3 DNA sequence: TGCGCCAGCAGGTTGTATGGCTCGGAGAAATATGGCTACACCTTC.

About this clonotype itself: A much larger clone differs by one base, so this may be a read error. This chain links TRBV20-1 with TRBJ2-1; the match to TRBD1 covers 8 bases. This CDR3 has 16 amino acids. Germline CDR1 is DFQATT and CDR2 is SNEGSKA (reference sequence). CDR3 in amino acids: CSARDLRTGTYNGQFF. The CDR3, as DNA: TGCAGTGCTAGAGACCTCCGGACAGGGACTTACAATGGGCAGTTCTTC.

J is TRBJ2-1 and V is TRBV24-1; 14 nucleotides agree with TRBD2. TRBJ2-5 explains the end of the DNA better; the J call may be wrong. The germline V gene has CDR1 KGHDR and CDR2 SFDVKD. The CDR3 runs 16 residues. In nucleotides, the CDR3 is TGTGCCACCAGTGATGGACTAGCGGGAGGTAGGGAGACCCAGTACTTC. Translating gives CATSDGLAGGRETQYF.

The J gene is TRBJ1-5, the V gene TRBV28; 7 bases match TRBD1. J was trimmed by 13 bases and V by 5 bases; bases with no gene match: 11. The CDR3 spans 13 residues. Germline V lookup: CDR1 MDHEN, CDR2 SYDVKM. In DNA, the CDR3 is TGTGCCAGCAGTGGGACAGATAATCAGTCACAGCATTTT. It specifies CASSGTDNQSQHF. The variable domain in full, with the rest retrieved from reference TRBV28 and TRBJ1-5, is DVKVTQSSRYLVKRTGEKVFLECVQDMDHENMFWYRQDPGLGLRLIYFSYDVKMKEKGDIPEGYSVSREKKERFSLILESASTNQTSMYLCASSGTDNQSQHFGDGTRLSIL.

With respect to this clonotype: Since the CDR3 does not end with the conserved phenylalanine or tryptophan, this likely comes from a read error. It is unclear where the CDR3 begins or ends on the DNA, so no DNA is shown, and the CDR3 is as TCRdb lists it. The chain couples TRBV6-6 to TRBJ1-1; the table's D call of TRBD1 was not tested on the DNA. 11 amino acids form the CDR3, both terminal residues included. CDR1 and CDR2 (germline): MNHNY, SVGAGI (reference sequence). The CDR3 reads CASSYSQGANY.

The chain uses TRBV28 and TRBJ2-5; 11 bases are shared with TRBD1. J lost 4 bases, V lost 10 bases, and 11 bases had no gene match. This CDR3 has 15 amino acids. The germline V gene encodes CDR1 MDHEN and CDR2 SYDVKM. In nucleotides, the CDR3 is TGTGCCATCACCGAAAGGACAGGGGGCGGAGAGACCCAGTACTTC. It yields the protein CAITERTGGGETQYF.

The sample holds many counts of this clonotype. The chain recombines TRBV5-1 with TRBJ1-1; D not certain. This CDR3 has 15 residues. Trimming stripped 2 bases from V and 5 bases from J, with 16 bases between. In germline, CDR1 is SGHRS, CDR2 YFSETQ. The CDR3 nucleotides read TGCGCCAGCAGCTTTAGTGAGCAGCCGGGGACTGAAGCTTTCTTT. Translated, it gives CASSFSEQPGTEAFF.

The chain employs TRBV9 and TRBJ2-7, with 9 positions matching TRBD2. Trimming at V came to 4 bases and at J to 2 bases, leaving 7 bases not matched to a gene. The germline CDR1 and CDR2 sequences are SGDLS and YYNGEE. The CDR3 length is 15 residues. The CDR3 protein is CASSPGTSSTYEQYF. The CDR3 DNA is TGTGCCAGCAGCCCCGGGACTAGCTCTACCTACGAGCAGTACTTC.